This T cell receptor (beta chain) was sequenced for a study of blood T cell repertoires in COVID-19. Turning to the study itself: Both acute and convalescent COVID-19 samples were obtained from the United States, Italy and Spain. Nucleic acid was either cDNA or gDNA, and it came from T cells, B-cell-depleted T cells, or PBMCs.

Original processing methods: Amplification from reference gene primers served as the basis for estimated nucleated cell counts. Sequencing was performed with immunoSEQ multiplex PCR; in TCRdb, only in-frame clones are kept and a portion is missing. V, J and clone size are taken as reported in that table, and D and trimming were inferred from the DNA itself. The sample carries some 150,000 clones, roughly 84% recorded once. The CDR3 sequence is 14 residues long. The germline V and J ends were trimmed by 9 bases and 5 bases, with 17 bases remaining between them. Germline CDR1 is WNHNN and CDR2 is SYGVQD (reference sequence).

What was sequenced was peripheral blood. V is TRBV10-1 and J is TRBJ1-3, with D possibly TRBD1 on 5 matching bases. This receptor was identified in a human donor in a cohort sampled during active COVID-19. The CDR3 DNA follows: TGCGCCAGTCCGAAGGGAACAGGAAGAAACACCATATATTTT. Its translation: CASPKGTGRNTIYF.